Below are 10 T cell receptor beta chains sequenced from a single sample in a study of T cell repertoires in cytomegalovirus infection. MiXCR was run by TCRdb on the reads, yielding one entry per CDR3 protein. The sample includes approximately 990,000 distinct CDR3 sequences, roughly 30% of them seen just once. These receptors are not linked to any known antigen. The sequences come from cultured CD8+ T cells from PBMCs, collected from culture after CMV antigen stimulation. Every receptor here comes from a human donor in good health (CMV status not recorded). Some clones in this sample may be carry-over from other donors' samples.

This chain joins TRBV7-9 and TRBJ2-2, with 7 nucleotides matching TRBD1. Germline values: CDR1 SEHNR, CDR2 FQNEAQ (reference sequence). The CDR3 extends over 14 amino acids. The trim removed 5 bases at V and 7 bases at J, leaving 7 bases unmatched. The CDR3 nucleotides are TGTGCCAGCAGCATACAGGGGTCGTTCGGGGAGCTGTTTTTT. Translating gives CASSIQGSFGELFF.

CDR3 region: CASSSILGLNGELFF. The CDR3 DNA sequence: TGTGCCAGCAGCTCAATCTTGGGACTTAACGGGGAGCTGTTTTTT. This chain uses TRBV7-6 with TRBJ2-2, with a tentative D call TRBD2 (6 bases). CDR1 and CDR2 from the germline V gene are SGHVS and FNYEAQ. This CDR3 is built from 15 residues. Trimming left V 4 bases short and J 7 bases short, with 16 bases between.

This clonotype was recorded many times. The chain combines TRBV27 with TRBJ1-5; D is unresolved. Germline V gene lookup returns CDR1 MNHEY and CDR2 SMNVEV (reference sequence). This CDR3 is 14 amino acids long. V lost 4 bases and J 2 bases, leaving 9 bases between the germline ends. The DNA of the CDR3 is TGTGCCAGCAGTTGGTCGGCCGGCAATCAGCCCCAGCATTTT. Amino acids: CASSWSAGNQPQHF.

The V and J genes are TRBV2 and TRBJ1-5; TRBD1 is a possible D gene (6 bases). V gave up 7 bases and J gave up 3 bases, with 10 bases separating them. The CDR3 is 13 amino acids. Per the germline V gene, CDR1 is SNHLY and CDR2 is FYNNEI. CDR3 nucleotide sequence: TGTGCCAGCAACAGGGCCCCCAATCAGCCCCAGCATTTT. This sequence encodes CASNRAPNQPQHF.

V is TRBV11-2 and J is TRBJ2-1; D is perhaps TRBD1 or TRBD2 (5 bases each). The V end lost 1 base, the J end lost 9 bases, and 10 bases lay between the germline ends. CDR3 size: 13 residues. CDR1 is SGHAT, CDR2 FQNNGV, per germline. The CDR3 bases are TGTGCCAGCAGCTTAGGAGGGGCTCGTGAGCAGTTCTTC. Translation: CASSLGGAREQFF. Variable domain in full (rest from reference TRBV11-2 and TRBJ2-1): EAGVAQSPRYKIIEKRQSVAFWCNPISGHATLYWYQQILGQGPKLLIQFQNNGVVDDSQLPKDRFSAERLKGVDSTLKIQPAKLEDSAVYLCASSLGGAREQFFGPGTRLTVL.

The J gene is TRBJ2-1, the V gene TRBV2; D possibly uses TRBD1 or TRBD2 (6 bases each). The V gene's germline CDR1 is SNHLY and CDR2 FYNNEI. The CDR3 sequence is 13 residues long. This CDR3 is CARGATSYNEQFF. The DNA of the CDR3 is TGTGCGAGGGGGGCAACCTCCTACAATGAGCAGTTCTTC.

V is TRBV6-5 and J is TRBJ2-1; no definite D call. Germline values: CDR1 MNHEY, CDR2 SVGAGI. The CDR3 loop spans 14 amino acids. Trimming removed 2 bases from V and 0 bases from J, with 5 bases in between. CDR3 residues: CASSYGRSYNEQFF. The CDR3 coding sequence is TGTGCCAGCAGTTACGGACGCTCCTACAATGAGCAGTTCTTC.

This chain links TRBV19 with TRBJ2-1; 7 bases are shared with TRBD2. With 4 bases clipped from V and 6 bases from J, the junction kept 15 bases outside the gene matches. Germline V gene lookup returns CDR1 LNHDA and CDR2 SQIVND (reference sequence). The CDR3 is 17 amino acids. The CDR3 loop is CASSRGNLAELANEQFF. The CDR3 coding sequence is TGTGCCAGTAGTAGAGGCAATCTAGCGGAACTCGCCAATGAGCAGTTCTTC.

The genes are TRBV5-6 and TRBJ2-1; 10 bases map to TRBD2. This CDR3 has 14 amino acids. The germline gives CDR1 SGHDT, CDR2 YYEEEE. After removal of 0 bases from V and 10 bases from J, the junction contained 4 bases not matched to a gene. CDR3 region: CASSLVAGGGEQFF. CDR3 DNA: TGTGCCAGCAGCTTGGTAGCGGGGGGCGGGGAGCAGTTCTTC.

The chain recombines TRBV7-8 with TRBJ2-7; 10 bases fit TRBD2. CDR1 and CDR2 (germline): SGHVS, FQNEAQ. CDR3 length equals 14 residues. Trimming took 4 bases from V and 5 from J; bases not matched to a gene: 5. The CDR3 DNA is TGTGCCAGCAGCTCGAGCGGGGGGGTCCACGAGCAGTACTTC. This gives the protein CASSSSGGVHEQYF.